This entry lists 20 T cell receptor beta chains sequenced from one sample in a study of blood T cell repertoires in COVID-19. Produced via immunoSEQ multiplex PCR; TCRdb's table is partial and in-frame only. This table holds 350,000 or so clones, around 80% found once. The sample was peripheral blood. The receptors shown here come from a man younger than 45 with active or convalescent COVID-19.

J is TRBJ1-2 and V is TRBV6-1; D is undetermined. Germline-derived CDR1 and CDR2 are MNHNS and SASEGT. The CDR3 has 13 residues. Trimming took 3 bases from V and 5 from J, leaving 10 bases between them. DNA of the CDR3: TGTGCCAGCAGTGAGATGAGGAATTATGGCTACACCTTC. Protein sequence: CASSEMRNYGYTF.

The chain links TRBV19 to TRBJ1-5; no firm D call. There are 14 residues in the CDR3. Trimming stripped 7 bases from V and 1 base from J, with 11 bases between. Per the germline V gene, CDR1 is LNHDA and CDR2 is SQIVND (reference sequence). The CDR3 here is CASKRELSNQPQHF. The CDR3, as DNA: TGTGCCAGTAAACGGGAGCTAAGCAATCAGCCCCAGCATTTT.

V is TRBV28 and J is TRBJ2-3; tentative D call: TRBD2 (6 bases). The CDR3 covers 16 residues. V gave up 5 bases and J gave up 2 bases, with 17 bases separating them. In germline, CDR1 is MDHEN, CDR2 SYDVKM. CDR3 DNA: TGTGCCAGCAGTCCGACCGGGACTTTCCCCACAGATACGCAGTATTTT. Translating it yields CASSPTGTFPTDTQYF. The variable domain in full, with the rest retrieved from reference TRBV28 and TRBJ2-3, is DVKVTQSSRYLVKRTGEKVFLECVQDMDHENMFWYRQDPGLGLRLIYFSYDVKMKEKGDIPEGYSVSREKKERFSLILESASTNQTSMYLCASSPTGTFPTDTQYFGPGTRLTVL.

This chain uses TRBV7-2 with TRBJ2-1; D possibly corresponds to TRBD2 (5 bases). There are 16 residues in the CDR3. Germline CDR1 and CDR2: SGHTA and FQGNSA. V was trimmed by 2 bases and J by 9 bases, leaving 20 bases between them. This chain's CDR3 is CASSLRANRQRIEQFF. The CDR3 DNA sequence: TGTGCCAGCAGCTTAAGAGCCAATCGGCAGCGGATTGAGCAGTTCTTC. The full variable domain, its missing parts supplied by reference TRBV7-2 and TRBJ2-1, is GAGVSQSPSNKVTEKGKDVELRCDPISGHTALYWYRQSLGQGLEFLIYFQGNSAPDKSGLPSDRFSAERTGGSVSTLTIQRTQQEDSAVYLCASSLRANRQRIEQFFGPGTRLTVL.

Only one count was recorded for this clone. The chain joins TRBV3-1 (or the pseudogene TRBV3-2) to TRBJ1-6; D is possibly TRBD1 (5 bases). V lost 1 base and J lost 3, with 7 bases in between. Germline V lookup: CDR1 LGHDT, CDR2 YNNKEL (reference sequence). This CDR3 spans 15 amino acids. The CDR3 sequence: CASSQGDSYNSPLHF. CDR3 bases: TGTGCCAGCAGCCAAGGAGACAGCTATAATTCACCCCTCCACTTT.

V usage is TRBV5-1 and J usage is TRBJ1-2, with TRBD1 matching over 12 bases. The germline gives CDR1 SGHRS, CDR2 YFSETQ. The junction had 2 bases not matched to a gene; V was cut back by 2 bases and J by 6 bases. CDR3 length: 14 amino acids. As DNA, the CDR3 is TGCGCCAGCAGCTTCGGGACAGGGGGCGATGGCTACACCTTC. Translating it yields CASSFGTGGDGYTF.

This chain connects TRBV12-3 or TRBV12-4 to TRBJ2-7; perhaps TRBD2 as D (5 bases). Trimming took off 8 bases at V and 0 bases at J, with 11 bases between the two ends. CDR3 length equals 13 residues. The CDR3 here is CASSRRGSYEQYF. CDR3 coding DNA: TGTGCCAGCTCTCGCCGGGGCTCCTACGAGCAGTACTTC.

This chain joins TRBV28 and TRBJ2-5, with 7 bases aligning to TRBD1. V was pared by 5 bases and J by 3 bases, with 9 bases of the junction left unmatched. The CDR3 is 15 residues long. Germline assignment: CDR1 MDHEN and CDR2 SYDVKM. CDR3: CASSPRVGTEETQYF. For the CDR3, the DNA is TGTGCCAGCAGTCCTAGGGTAGGGACAGAAGAGACCCAGTACTTC.

The chain uses TRBV30 and TRBJ2-1; D unresolved. The CDR3 covers 14 residues. The germline gives CDR1 GTSNPN, CDR2 SVGIG (reference sequence). Trimming shortened V by 4 bases and J by 9 bases, and 19 bases separated the two germline ends. The CDR3 DNA sequence: TGTGCCTGGAACCCGGGTAGTGTATTGGTTGAGCAGTTCTTC. Amino acid sequence: CAWNPGSVLVEQFF. Full variable domain (remainder filled in from reference TRBV30 and TRBJ2-1): SQTIHQWPATLVQPVGSPLSLECTVEGTSNPNLYWYRQAAGRGLQLLFYSVGIGQISSEVPQNLSASRPQDRQFILSSKKLLLSDSGFYLCAWNPGSVLVEQFFGPGTRLTVL.

The chain carries TRBV28 and TRBJ1-5, with 9 bases aligning to TRBD1. Germline V gene sequence: CDR1 MDHEN, CDR2 SYDVKM. The CDR3 has 15 residues. V was pared by 5 bases and J by 10 bases, with 12 bases of the junction left unmatched. CDR3 loop: CASSARDREFQPQHF. Written as DNA, the CDR3 is TGTGCCAGCAGTGCCCGGGACAGGGAATTTCAACCCCAGCATTTT.

The CDR3 DNA sequence: TGTGCCAGCAGTTACACCGACAGGGCTGAAGCTTTCTTT. This sequence encodes CASSYTDRAEAFF. The chain uses TRBV6-2 or TRBV6-3 and TRBJ1-1, with 7 bases aligning to TRBD1. V shed 2 bases, J shed 6 bases, and the junction held 3 bases outside the gene matches. There are 13 residues in the CDR3. CDR1 and CDR2 (germline): MNHEY, SVGEGT.

This clone was counted between two and nine times. This chain connects TRBV3-1 (or the pseudogene TRBV3-2) to TRBJ1-6; D unresolved. The V end lost 3 bases, the J end lost 9 bases, and 18 bases lay between the germline ends. Germline CDR1 is LGHDT and CDR2 is YNNKEL (reference sequence). The CDR3 runs 16 residues. The CDR3 sequence: CASSHTGRRTGSPLHF. Here the CDR3 DNA reads TGTGCCAGCAGCCATACGGGGAGACGGACCGGTTCACCCCTCCACTTT.

The chain links TRBV9 to TRBJ2-1, with TRBD2 matching 11 bases. Germline V CDR1 and CDR2: SGDLS, YYNGEE. V lost 4 bases, J lost 2 bases, and 2 bases stayed unmatched. The CDR3 length is 15 residues. The chain's CDR3 is CASSLTSGAYNEQFF. The CDR3, as DNA: TGTGCCAGCAGCCTGACTAGCGGGGCCTACAATGAGCAGTTCTTC.

This rearrangement joins TRBV28 to TRBJ2-3; 7 positions agree with TRBD1. Per the germline V gene, CDR1 is MDHEN and CDR2 is SYDVKM. The V and J ends lost 5 bases and 9 bases, in that order; junction bases with no gene match: 8. This CDR3 contains 13 residues. The CDR3 is CASSVTGIGTQYF. The CDR3, as DNA: TGTGCCAGCAGTGTGACAGGGATAGGGACGCAGTATTTT.

The chain employs TRBV18 and TRBJ2-7; unclear D gene. The V gene's germline CDR1 is KGHSH and CDR2 LQKENI. This CDR3 is built from 14 residues. Trimming took off 3 bases at V and 0 bases at J, with 9 bases between the two ends. CDR3 protein: CASSPQVSSYEQYF. The DNA for the CDR3 is TGTGCCAGCTCACCTCAGGTTAGCTCCTACGAGCAGTACTTC. The whole variable domain, remainder taken from reference TRBV18 and TRBJ2-7, is NAGVMQNPRHLVRRRGQEARLRCSPMKGHSHVYWYRQLPEEGLKFMVYLQKENIIDESGMPKERFSAEFPKEGPSILRIQQVVRGDSAAYFCASSPQVSSYEQYFGPGTRLTVT.

CDR3 sequence (DNA): TGTGCCAGCAGAGGGACAGGGGTCCATGGCTACACCTTC. It specifies CASRGTGVHGYTF. The chain carries TRBV2 and TRBJ1-2; 10 nucleotides agree with TRBD1. Germline loops: CDR1 SNHLY, CDR2 FYNNEI. This CDR3 has 13 residues. Unmatched junction bases numbered 4, after V lost 6 bases and J lost 6 bases.

The chain employs TRBV7-2 and TRBJ2-1, with TRBD2 as a possible D gene (5 bases). This CDR3 contains 14 residues. Per germline, CDR1 SGHTA and CDR2 FQGNSA. Trimming pared 2 bases from V and 7 bases from J, leaving 12 bases between. In DNA, the CDR3 is TGTGCCAGCAGCTTAAGCGGCAGAGGGAATGAGCAGTTCTTC. Translated: CASSLSGRGNEQFF.

The chain links TRBV24-1 to TRBJ2-1, with D possibly being TRBD2 (7 bases). Germline V CDR1 and CDR2: KGHDR, SFDVKD. CDR3 length equals 14 residues. V was pared by 4 bases and J by 10 bases, with 16 bases between. CDR3 nucleotide sequence: TGTGCCACCAGTGACTTCGGGGGGCTAGCGGAGCAGTTCTTC. This sequence encodes CATSDFGGLAEQFF.

The rearrangement uses TRBV4-3 and TRBJ2-3, with TRBD2 identical over 9 bases. V dropped 0 bases and J dropped 9; count of bases not matched to a gene: 10. The germline gives CDR1 LGHNA, CDR2 YSLEER. The CDR3 is made up of 16 amino acids. CDR3 DNA sequence: TGCGCCAGCAGCCAAGAGCTCCAGCGGGAGGTAGACACGCAGTATTTT. This codes for CASSQELQREVDTQYF.

The genes are TRBV6-5 and TRBJ1-1; possible D gene TRBD1, 5 bases. V lost 2 bases to trimming and J lost 1 base, with 8 bases between them. Germline V gene lookup returns CDR1 MNHEY and CDR2 SVGAGI. This CDR3 has 14 residues. CDR3 sequence reads: CASSYPGGNTEAFF. The CDR3 DNA reads as TGTGCCAGCAGTTACCCGGGGGGGAACACTGAAGCTTTCTTT.